This T cell receptor beta chain is from a study of blood T cells in healthy people across ages (dated by TCRdb to 2014 to 2015). Concerning the study at large: Template switching captured roughly one uniquely barcoded TCR beta cDNA molecule per two T cells in model experiments. The study analyzed two additional independent replicas of 1 million unique cDNA reads from the same blood draw for two donors, one aged 18 to 29 and one aged 80 or older. To avoid experimental bias, donors of different ages were spread randomly across the sequencing lanes. Age-related changes in TCR beta repertoire diversity were measured in the study by deep sequencing normalized with unique cDNA molecular identifiers. The donors were split into four age groups: young (average about 15 years), middle-aged (roughly 42), aged (more than 60) and long-lived (approximately 80).

Systemically healthy Caucasian individuals from Russia, roughly 40 in total and aged about 6 to 100 years, were included as donors. Each donor gave ten milliliters of peripheral blood, collected into EDTA-treated Vacutainer tubes. Ficoll-Paque density-gradient centrifugation was used to isolate PBMCs, with at least 6.5 million obtained per sample. Total RNA, at least 6 micrograms per sample, was extracted from PBMCs with Trizol reagent. For every donor, an aliquot of PBMCs went through flow cytometry to measure the percentages of naive CD45RAhigh/CD27high T cells. From cysteine to phenylalanine, the CDR3 is 14 amino acids long. Solely the CDR3 DNA is kept, with 42 bases framed from the first base. The germline V gene gives CDR1 as SGHAT and CDR2 as FQNNGV. Points on this clonotype: Its antigen is still unknown. It may be a read error: a sequence one base away is much more abundant.

Broader findings and caveats from the paper: Because the CMV infection status of the donors was unknown, age-related changes in expanded clonotypes may potentially have been confounded. The long-lived group showed more naive CD4+ T cells, fewer expanded clones and increased TCR diversity than the aged group, suggesting age selection. Conclusive comparison of naive and antigen-experienced compartments was prevented by the profiling of bulk unsorted PBMCs. Total diversity estimates from one million sequenced T cells were considered lower bounds and underestimates. Observed TCR beta diversity per million T cells fell roughly linearly with age, and a significant reduction was already apparent by age around 39. A strong correlation was found between observed TCR beta diversity and the percentage of naive T cells measured by flow cytometry.

Library construction relied on 5' RACE. The second PCR ran for roughly 7 to 12 cycles and used a J-beta primer mix along with a sample-barcoded 5' primer. A unique molecular identifier was introduced onto each TCR beta cDNA molecule by a template-switch 5' adaptor carrying 12 random nucleotides. Each sample yielded at least 2.5 million CDR3-containing paired-end reads. All of the RNA was converted into first-strand cDNA using the Mint cDNA synthesis kit, with a TRBC-specific oligonucleotide serving as the primer. After uracil-DNA glycosylase treatment, a first 18-cycle PCR used universal primers M1SS and BC2_uni_R on all cDNA. Per the authors' processing: Each sample was normalized by randomly selecting 1 million high-quality reads, each carrying a distinct molecular identifier. Reads sharing molecular identifiers were discarded rather than binned into consensus sequences. MiTCR, with a Q25 quality threshold and the strictest error-elimination algorithm, was used for CDR3 identification, clonotype clustering and error correction. Lower-bound total TCR beta diversity was estimated with a nonparametric unseen species model using Euler transformation. TCRdb reanalyzed the raw reads on its own, using fastp at Q25 for trimming and MiXCR for clone calling, and kept in-frame beta chains. Rows are unified per CDR3 protein, each entry keeping the most common DNA and genes. These V and J calls rely on TCRdb rather than the paper's analysis. In all, the sample holds 1.8 million or so distinct CDR3 sequences, and 39% of those were seen once. The ten most abundant clones make up around 23% of the sample.

Sample: blood. This sequence originates from a human donor in good health. The chain is made from TRBV11-2 and TRBJ2-3; the best D guess is TRBD1, with 5 bases matching. CDR3 sequence: CAGSLGAPTDTQYF. The nucleotide sequence reads TGTGCCGGCAGCTTAGGGGCGCCCACAGATACGCAGTATTTT.